This section outlines one T cell receptor (beta chain) sequence together with its context. The CDR3 consists of 14 residues. The V gene's germline CDR1 is MGHRA and CDR2 YSYEKL. Trimming removed 5 bases from V and 1 base from J, with 11 bases in between. TCRdb's copy holds only in-frame clones and misses some; the assay was immunoSEQ multiplex PCR. This sample yields some 580,000 clones, of which roughly 98% are seen a single time; around 0.3% belongs to the top ten. Naive CD8 cells, CD45RO-negative and positively selected for CCR7, excluded terminally differentiated effector memory CD45RA+ cells. Donors comprised healthy HIV-negative adults lacking recent acute infections or vaccinations. The sample comes from a study of shared clonotypes between healthy human individuals.

The chain recombines TRBV4-1 with TRBJ1-1; D is unresolved. The sample consisted of naive CD8+ T cells sorted from blood. This receptor was identified in a man aged 30-40 years in good health. Here the CDR3 reads CASSTRTANTEAFF. The CDR3 nucleotides read TGCGCCAGCAGCACGCGGACGGCGAACACTGAAGCTTTCTTT.